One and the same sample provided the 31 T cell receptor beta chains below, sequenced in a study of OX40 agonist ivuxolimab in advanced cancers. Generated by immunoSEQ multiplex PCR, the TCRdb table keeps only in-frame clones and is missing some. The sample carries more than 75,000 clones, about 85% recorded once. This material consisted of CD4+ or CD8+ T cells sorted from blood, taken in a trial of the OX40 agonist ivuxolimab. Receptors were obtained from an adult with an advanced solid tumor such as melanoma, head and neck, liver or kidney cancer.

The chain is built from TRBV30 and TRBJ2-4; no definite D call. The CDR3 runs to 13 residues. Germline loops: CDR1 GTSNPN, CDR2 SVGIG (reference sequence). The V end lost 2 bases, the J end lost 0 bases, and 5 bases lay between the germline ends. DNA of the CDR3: TGTGCCTGGAGTACGGAAGCCAAAAACATTCAGTACTTC. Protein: CAWSTEAKNIQYF.

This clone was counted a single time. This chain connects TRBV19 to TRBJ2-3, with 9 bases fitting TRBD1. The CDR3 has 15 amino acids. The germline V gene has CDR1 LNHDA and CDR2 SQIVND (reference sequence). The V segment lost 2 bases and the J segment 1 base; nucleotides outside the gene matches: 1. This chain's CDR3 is CASSIRTGGTDTQYF. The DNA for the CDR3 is TGTGCCAGTAGTATACGGACAGGGGGCACAGATACGCAGTATTTT. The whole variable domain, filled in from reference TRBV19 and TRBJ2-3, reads DGGITQSPKYLFRKEGQNVTLSCEQNLNHDAMYWYRQDPGQGLRLIYYSQIVNDFQKGDIAEGYSVSREKKESFPLTVTSAQKNPTAFYLCASSIRTGGTDTQYFGPGTRLTVL.

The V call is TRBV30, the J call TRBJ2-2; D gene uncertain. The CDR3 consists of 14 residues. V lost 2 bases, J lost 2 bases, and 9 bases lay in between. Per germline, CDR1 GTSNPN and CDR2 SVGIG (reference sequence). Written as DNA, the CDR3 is TGTGCCTGGAGTAGGTCACCTAACACCGGGGAGCTGTTTTTT. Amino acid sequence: CAWSRSPNTGELFF.

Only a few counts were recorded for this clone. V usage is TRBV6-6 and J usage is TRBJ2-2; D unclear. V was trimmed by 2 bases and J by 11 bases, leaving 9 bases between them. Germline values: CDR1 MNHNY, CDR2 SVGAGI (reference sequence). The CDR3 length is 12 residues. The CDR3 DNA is TGTGCCAGCAGTTACCCCCTGACAGAGCTGTTTTTT. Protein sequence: CASSYPLTELFF.

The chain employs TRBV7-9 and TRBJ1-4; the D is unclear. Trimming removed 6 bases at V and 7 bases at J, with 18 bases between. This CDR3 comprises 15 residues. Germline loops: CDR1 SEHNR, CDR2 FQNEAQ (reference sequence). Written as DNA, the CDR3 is TGTGCCAGCAGTTACGGACCCCCTGCTAGTGAAAAACTGTTTTTT. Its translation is CASSYGPPASEKLFF.

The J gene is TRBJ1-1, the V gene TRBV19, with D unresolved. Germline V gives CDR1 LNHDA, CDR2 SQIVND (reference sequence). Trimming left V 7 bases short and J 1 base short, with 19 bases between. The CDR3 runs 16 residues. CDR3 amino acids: CASIPRRGPKNTEAFF. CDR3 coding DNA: TGTGCCAGTATCCCCCGGAGAGGGCCTAAGAACACTGAAGCTTTCTTT. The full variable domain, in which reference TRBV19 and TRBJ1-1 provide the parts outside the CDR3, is DGGITQSPKYLFRKEGQNVTLSCEQNLNHDAMYWYRQDPGQGLRLIYYSQIVNDFQKGDIAEGYSVSREKKESFPLTVTSAQKNPTAFYLCASIPRRGPKNTEAFFGQGTRLTVV.

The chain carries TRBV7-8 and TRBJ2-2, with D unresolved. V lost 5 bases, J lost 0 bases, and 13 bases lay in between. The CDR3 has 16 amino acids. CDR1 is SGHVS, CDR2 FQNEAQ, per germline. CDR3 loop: CASSPRTGTNTGELFF. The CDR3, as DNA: TGTGCCAGCAGCCCGCGTACGGGTACGAACACCGGGGAGCTGTTTTTT.

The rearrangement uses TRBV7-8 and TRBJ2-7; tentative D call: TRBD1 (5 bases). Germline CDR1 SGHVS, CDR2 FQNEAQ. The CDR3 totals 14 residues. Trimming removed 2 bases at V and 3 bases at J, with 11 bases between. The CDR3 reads CASSLMGQYYEQYF. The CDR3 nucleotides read TGTGCCAGCAGCTTAATGGGGCAGTACTACGAGCAGTACTTC. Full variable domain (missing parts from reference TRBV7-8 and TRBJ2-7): GAGVSQSPRYKVAKRGQDVALRCDPISGHVSLFWYQQALGQGPEFLTYFQNEAQLDKSGLPSDRFFAERPEGSVSTLKIQRTQQEDSAVYLCASSLMGQYYEQYFGPGTRLTVT.

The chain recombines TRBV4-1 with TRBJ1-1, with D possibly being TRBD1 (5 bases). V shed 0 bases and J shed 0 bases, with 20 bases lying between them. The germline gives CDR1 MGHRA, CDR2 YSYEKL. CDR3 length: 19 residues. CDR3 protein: CASSQDYMAGNNLNTEAFF. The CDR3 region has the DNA TGCGCCAGCAGCCAAGATTATATGGCAGGGAATAACTTGAACACTGAAGCTTTCTTT.

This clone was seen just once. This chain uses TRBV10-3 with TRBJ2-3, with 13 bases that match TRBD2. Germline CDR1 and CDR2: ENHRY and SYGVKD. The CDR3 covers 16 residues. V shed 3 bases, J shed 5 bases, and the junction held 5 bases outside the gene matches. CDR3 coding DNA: TGTGCCATCAGTGAAACTAGCGGGGGGGCTGGAGATACGCAGTATTTT. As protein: CAISETSGGAGDTQYF.

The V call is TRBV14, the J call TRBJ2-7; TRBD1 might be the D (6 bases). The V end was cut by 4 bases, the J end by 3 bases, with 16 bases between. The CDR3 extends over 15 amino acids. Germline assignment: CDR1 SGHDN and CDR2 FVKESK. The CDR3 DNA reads TGTGCCAGCAGCCTCCCAGGGGCCCAGGGCTACGAGCAGTACTTC. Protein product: CASSLPGAQGYEQYF.

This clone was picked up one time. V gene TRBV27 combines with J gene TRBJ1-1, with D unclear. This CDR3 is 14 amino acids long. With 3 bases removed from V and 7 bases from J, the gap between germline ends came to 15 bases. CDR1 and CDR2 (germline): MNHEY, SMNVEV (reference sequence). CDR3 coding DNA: TGTGCCAGCAGTTTTCGGGCTAGGGCACTTGAAGCTTTCTTT. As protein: CASSFRARALEAFF.

This CDR3 is CASSEGLYNSPLHF. CDR3 nucleotide sequence: TGTGCCAGCAGTGAGGGGCTCTATAATTCACCCCTCCACTTT. This rearrangement joins TRBV7-2 to TRBJ1-6; possibly TRBD1 for D (5 bases). CDR3 size: 14 residues. From germline, CDR1 is SGHTA and CDR2 FQGNSA. Trimming took off 6 bases at V and 3 bases at J, with 9 bases between the two ends. Full variable domain (rest looked up from reference TRBV7-2 and TRBJ1-6): GAGVSQSPSNKVTEKGKDVELRCDPISGHTALYWYRQSLGQGLEFLIYFQGNSAPDKSGLPSDRFSAERTGGSVSTLTIQRTQQEDSAVYLCASSEGLYNSPLHFGNGTRLTVT.

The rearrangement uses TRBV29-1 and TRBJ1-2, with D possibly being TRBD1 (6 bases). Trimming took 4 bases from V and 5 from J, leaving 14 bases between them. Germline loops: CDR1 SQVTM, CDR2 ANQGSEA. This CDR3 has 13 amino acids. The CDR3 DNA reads TGCAGCGTTGTCTTACAGGGATGGTATGGCTACACCTTC. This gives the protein CSVVLQGWYGYTF.

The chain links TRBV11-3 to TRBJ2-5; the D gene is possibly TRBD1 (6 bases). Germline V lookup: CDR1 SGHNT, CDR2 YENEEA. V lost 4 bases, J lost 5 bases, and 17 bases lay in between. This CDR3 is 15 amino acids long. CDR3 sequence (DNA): TGTGCCAGCAGCTCGATTAGCGAGGGGGATGAGACCCAGTACTTC. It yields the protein CASSSISEGDETQYF.

The CDR3 region is CAGWGQTNTEAFF. The CDR3 nucleotides read TGTGCCGGCTGGGGACAGACTAACACTGAAGCTTTCTTT. The chain is built from TRBV5-4 and TRBJ1-1; 7 nucleotides align to TRBD1. The CDR3 contains 13 residues. The J segment lost 2 bases and the V segment lost 10 bases, leaving 8 bases of the junction unmatched. Per germline, CDR1 SGHNT and CDR2 YYREEE (reference sequence). The variable domain in full, with the rest retrieved from reference TRBV5-4 and TRBJ1-1, is ETGVTQSPTHLIKTRGQQVTLRCSSQSGHNTVSWYQQALGQGPQFIFQYYREEENGRGNFPPRFSGLQFPNYSSELNVNALELDDSALYLCAGWGQTNTEAFFGQGTRLTVV.

This CDR3 is CASSPTGSGELFF. The CDR3 coding sequence is TGCGCCAGCAGTCCTACAGGGTCCGGGGAGCTGTTTTTT. The rearrangement links TRBV10-1 to TRBJ2-2; weak D call: TRBD1 (6 bases). V lost 5 bases to trimming and J lost 6 bases, with 10 bases between them. Germline CDR1 WNHNN, CDR2 SYGVQD (reference sequence). The CDR3 contains 13 residues.

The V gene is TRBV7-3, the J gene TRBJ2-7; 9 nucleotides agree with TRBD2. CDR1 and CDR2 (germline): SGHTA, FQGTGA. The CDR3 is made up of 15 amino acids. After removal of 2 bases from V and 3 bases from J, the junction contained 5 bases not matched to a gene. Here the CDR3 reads CASSLQPAGGYEQYF. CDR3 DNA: TGTGCCAGCAGCTTACAGCCAGCGGGAGGCTACGAGCAGTACTTC.

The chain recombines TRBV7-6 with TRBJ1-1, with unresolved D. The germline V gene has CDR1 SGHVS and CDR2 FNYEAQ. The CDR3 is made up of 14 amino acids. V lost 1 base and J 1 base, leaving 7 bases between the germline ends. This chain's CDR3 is CASSLVIGNTEAFF. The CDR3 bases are TGTGCCAGCAGCTTAGTTATAGGGAACACTGAAGCTTTCTTT. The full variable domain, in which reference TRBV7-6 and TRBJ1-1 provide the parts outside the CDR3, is GAGVSQSPRYKVTKRGQDVALRCDPISGHVSLYWYRQALGQGPEFLTYFNYEAQQDKSGLPNDRFSAERPEGSISTLTIQRTEQRDSAMYRCASSLVIGNTEAFFGQGTRLTVV.

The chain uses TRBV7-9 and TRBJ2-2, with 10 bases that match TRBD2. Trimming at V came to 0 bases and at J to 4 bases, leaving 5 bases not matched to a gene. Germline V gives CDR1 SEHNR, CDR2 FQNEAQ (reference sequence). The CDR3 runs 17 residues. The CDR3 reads CASSLALAGAFTGELFF. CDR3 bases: TGTGCCAGCAGCTTAGCCCTAGCGGGAGCGTTCACCGGGGAGCTGTTTTTT.

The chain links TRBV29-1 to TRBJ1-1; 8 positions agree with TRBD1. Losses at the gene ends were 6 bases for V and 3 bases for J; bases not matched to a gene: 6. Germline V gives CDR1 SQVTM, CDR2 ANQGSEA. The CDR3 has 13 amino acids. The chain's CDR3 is CSVPDRGYTEAFF. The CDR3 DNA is TGCAGCGTGCCCGACAGGGGCTACACTGAAGCTTTCTTT.

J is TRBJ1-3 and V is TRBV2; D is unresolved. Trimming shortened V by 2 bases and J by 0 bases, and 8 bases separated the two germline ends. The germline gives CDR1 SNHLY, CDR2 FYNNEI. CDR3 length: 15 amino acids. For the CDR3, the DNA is TGTGCCAGCAGTGAACGGACGGCCTCTGGAAACACCATATATTTT. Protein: CASSERTASGNTIYF.

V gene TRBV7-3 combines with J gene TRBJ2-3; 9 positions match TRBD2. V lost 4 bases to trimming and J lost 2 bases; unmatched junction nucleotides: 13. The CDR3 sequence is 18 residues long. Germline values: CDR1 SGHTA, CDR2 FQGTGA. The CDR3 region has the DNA TGTGCCAGCAGCTCCTCTTTAGGGGTAGCGGGAGCCACAGATACGCAGTATTTT. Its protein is CASSSSLGVAGATDTQYF.

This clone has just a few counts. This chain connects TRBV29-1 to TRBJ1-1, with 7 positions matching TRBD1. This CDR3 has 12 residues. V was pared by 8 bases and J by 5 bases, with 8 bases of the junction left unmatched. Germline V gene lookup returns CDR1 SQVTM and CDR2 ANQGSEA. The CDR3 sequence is CSILQGVTEAFF. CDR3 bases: TGCAGCATCCTGCAGGGGGTTACTGAAGCTTTCTTT. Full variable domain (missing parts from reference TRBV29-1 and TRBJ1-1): SAVISQKPSRDICQRGTSLTIQCQVDSQVTMMFWYRQQPGQSLTLIATANQGSEATYESGFVIDKFPISRPNLTFSTLTVSNMSPEDSSIYLCSILQGVTEAFFGQGTRLTVV.

The CDR3 DNA reads as TGTGCCAGTAGCGCCCAATCAGGGGGCGACACTGAAGCTTTCTTT. Amino acid sequence: CASSAQSGGDTEAFF. V usage is TRBV19 and J usage is TRBJ1-1, with TRBD1 matching over 8 bases. The junction had 9 bases not matched to a gene; V was cut back by 6 bases and J by 3 bases. CDR3 length equals 15 residues. In germline, CDR1 is LNHDA, CDR2 SQIVND (reference sequence).

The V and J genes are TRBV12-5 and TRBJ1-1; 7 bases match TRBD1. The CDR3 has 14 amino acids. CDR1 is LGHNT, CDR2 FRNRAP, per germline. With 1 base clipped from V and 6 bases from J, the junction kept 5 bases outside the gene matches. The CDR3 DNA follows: TGTGCTAGTGGTTTGGCATCAGGGGGGCCTGAAGCTTTCTTT. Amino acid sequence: CASGLASGGPEAFF.

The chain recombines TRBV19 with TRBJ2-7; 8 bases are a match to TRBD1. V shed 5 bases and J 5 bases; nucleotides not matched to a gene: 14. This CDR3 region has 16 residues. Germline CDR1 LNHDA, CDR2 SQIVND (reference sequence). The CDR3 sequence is CASSPGDLQGANEQYF. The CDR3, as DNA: TGTGCCAGTAGTCCGGGGGACCTGCAGGGGGCCAACGAGCAGTACTTC. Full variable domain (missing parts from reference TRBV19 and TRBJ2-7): DGGITQSPKYLFRKEGQNVTLSCEQNLNHDAMYWYRQDPGQGLRLIYYSQIVNDFQKGDIAEGYSVSREKKESFPLTVTSAQKNPTAFYLCASSPGDLQGANEQYFGPGTRLTVT.

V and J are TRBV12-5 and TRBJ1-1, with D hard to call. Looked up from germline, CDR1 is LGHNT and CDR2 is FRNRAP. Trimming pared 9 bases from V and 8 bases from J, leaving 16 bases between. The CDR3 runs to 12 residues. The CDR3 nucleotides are TGTGCTAGCCATGGGCAGGTCCCCGAAGCTTTCTTT. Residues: CASHGQVPEAFF. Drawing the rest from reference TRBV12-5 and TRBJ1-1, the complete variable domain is DARVTQTPRHKVTEMGQEVTMRCQPILGHNTVFWYRQTMMQGLELLAYFRNRAPLDDSGMPKDRFSAEMPDATLATLKIQPSEPRDSAVYFCASHGQVPEAFFGQGTRLTVV.

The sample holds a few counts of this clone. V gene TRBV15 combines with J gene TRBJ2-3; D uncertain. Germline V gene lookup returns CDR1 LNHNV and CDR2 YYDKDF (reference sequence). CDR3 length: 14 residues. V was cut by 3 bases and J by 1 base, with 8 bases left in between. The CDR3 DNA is TGTGCCACCAGCAGGGGTCAGGGCACAGATACGCAGTATTTT. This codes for CATSRGQGTDTQYF.

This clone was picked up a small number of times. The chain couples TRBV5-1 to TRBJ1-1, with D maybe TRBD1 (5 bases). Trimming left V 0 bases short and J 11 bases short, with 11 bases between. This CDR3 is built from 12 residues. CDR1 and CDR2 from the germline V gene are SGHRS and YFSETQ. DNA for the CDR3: TGCGCCAGCAGCTTGGGCCAGGGTGGCGCTTTCTTT. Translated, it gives CASSLGQGGAFF.

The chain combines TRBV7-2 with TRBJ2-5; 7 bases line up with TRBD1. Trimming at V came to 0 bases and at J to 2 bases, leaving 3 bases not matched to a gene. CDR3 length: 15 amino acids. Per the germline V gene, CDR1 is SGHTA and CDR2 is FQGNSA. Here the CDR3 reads CASSLAGQLQETQYF. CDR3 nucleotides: TGTGCCAGCAGCTTAGCGGGACAGCTACAAGAGACCCAGTACTTC. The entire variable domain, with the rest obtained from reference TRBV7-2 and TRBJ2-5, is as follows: GAGVSQSPSNKVTEKGKDVELRCDPISGHTALYWYRQSLGQGLEFLIYFQGNSAPDKSGLPSDRFSAERTGGSVSTLTIQRTQQEDSAVYLCASSLAGQLQETQYFGPGTRLLVL.